This T cell receptor (beta chain) was recovered during a study of Ad26.COV2.S vaccination and SARS-CoV-2 variants. Study in general: Into the muscle, Ad26.COV2.S was dosed once or twice, 56 days apart.

Treatment indicated: around 19 received Ad26.COV2.S at low or high dose, single or two shots; a few received placebo; per-sample allocation not given. Vaccine and placebo recipients were sampled on day 63 after the first injection. Only in-frame clones appear in the TCRdb table, and some are missing; sequencing was by immunoSEQ multiplex PCR. Among about 470,000 clones listed, roughly 88% were seen once. V was trimmed by 0 bases and J by 7 bases, leaving 8 bases between them. The CDR3 covers 13 residues. The germline V gene encodes CDR1 SGDLS and CDR2 YYNGEE. The source was peripheral blood, collected in a trial of Ad26.COV2.S vaccine versus placebo. The chain joins TRBV9 to TRBJ1-5; D is unclear. The origin of this receptor is a person aged 18-65 years who received the Ad26.COV2.S COVID-19 vaccine or a placebo. The DNA for the CDR3 is TGTGCCAGCAGCGTAGCCGAATTCCAGCCCCAGCATTTT. Translation: CASSVAEFQPQHF.